These 18 T cell receptor beta chains were sequenced from one sample in a study of blood T cell repertoires in COVID-19. Repertoires were generated with immunoSEQ multiplex PCR, while TCRdb's copy carries only in-frame clones and drops some. The sample lists about 70,000 clones, around 86% occurring once. Input material: peripheral blood. All receptors derive from a human donor in a cohort sampled during active COVID-19.

V usage is TRBV19 and J usage is TRBJ2-3, with D tentatively TRBD2 (6 bases). Trimming took 5 bases from V and 6 from J, leaving 21 bases between them. CDR1 is LNHDA, CDR2 SQIVND, per germline (reference sequence). The CDR3 sequence is 16 residues long. CDR3 protein: CASSGPEGPGLDTQYF. The CDR3 nucleotides read TGTGCCAGTAGTGGCCCGGAGGGTCCCGGGTTGGATACGCAGTATTTT.

J is TRBJ2-1 and V is TRBV7-2; 11 positions match TRBD2. CDR1 SGHTA and CDR2 FQGNSA come from the germline V gene. With V trimmed by 1 base and J by 12 bases, 5 bases remained unmatched. The CDR3 consists of 14 residues. Here the CDR3 DNA reads TGTGCCAGCAGCTTAGGTAGCGGGGGGGCGATGCAGTTCTTC. This codes for CASSLGSGGAMQFF.

Only a few counts were recorded for this clone. The chain recombines TRBV27 with TRBJ1-5, with D unresolved. Germline values: CDR1 MNHEY, CDR2 SMNVEV (reference sequence). With 3 bases removed from V and 4 bases from J, the gap between germline ends came to 10 bases. The length of the CDR3 is 14 residues. CDR3 protein: CASSLRPGNQPQHF. The DNA for the CDR3 is TGTGCCAGCAGTTTGAGGCCGGGGAATCAGCCCCAGCATTTT.

The V call is TRBV9, the J call TRBJ1-2, with a weak D call TRBD1 (6 bases). Trimming cost V 3 bases and J 1 base, with 13 bases left between them. The length of the CDR3 is 15 residues. The V gene's germline CDR1 is SGDLS and CDR2 YYNGEE. The CDR3 region has the DNA TGTGCCAGCAGCGACCGGGACAAATATAACTATGGCTACACCTTC. Translated, it gives CASSDRDKYNYGYTF.

The V call is TRBV30, the J call TRBJ1-5; 7 bases are shared with TRBD1. This CDR3 contains 14 residues. Germline V gives CDR1 GTSNPN, CDR2 SVGIG (reference sequence). After removal of 5 bases from V and 4 bases from J, the junction contained 8 bases not matched to a gene. The CDR3, as DNA: TGTGCCTGGGGATCGACAGGGAGAAATCAGCCCCAGCATTTT. Protein sequence: CAWGSTGRNQPQHF. Looking up the rest from reference TRBV30 and TRBJ1-5 gives the full variable domain: SQTIHQWPATLVQPVGSPLSLECTVEGTSNPNLYWYRQAAGRGLQLLFYSVGIGQISSEVPQNLSASRPQDRQFILSSKKLLLSDSGFYLCAWGSTGRNQPQHFGDGTRLSIL.

The chain is built from TRBV28 and TRBJ2-1; the D is unclear. The V gene's germline CDR1 is MDHEN and CDR2 SYDVKM. CDR3 length: 11 residues. Trimming removed 5 bases from V and 4 bases from J, with 3 bases in between. As DNA, the CDR3 is TGTGCCAGCAGTCCTTACAATGAGCAGTTCTTC. Translating it yields CASSPYNEQFF.

The CDR3 bases are TGCGCCAGCAGCCTTCAGGGATTGCAAGAGACCCAGTACTTC. This codes for CASSLQGLQETQYF. The chain employs TRBV4-1 and TRBJ2-5; TRBD1 is a possible D gene (5 bases). CDR3 length equals 14 residues. V lost 4 bases, J lost 2 bases, and 11 bases lay in between. CDR1 MGHRA and CDR2 YSYEKL come from the germline V gene.

This chain uses TRBV2 with TRBJ1-2; no clear D. Germline V gives CDR1 SNHLY, CDR2 FYNNEI. The CDR3 has 16 residues. V lost 3 bases and J 5 bases, leaving 19 bases between the germline ends. CDR3 loop: CASSERGGRSGYGYTF. As DNA, the CDR3 is TGTGCCAGCAGTGAGCGAGGTGGCAGATCCGGGTATGGCTACACCTTC.

Details on this clone: One end of the junction is discordant with germline, which a read error may explain. This chain links TRBV6-2 or TRBV6-3 with TRBJ1-5; 7 nucleotides line up with TRBD1. CDR1 is MNHEY and CDR2 is SVGEGT in the germline V gene. The CDR3 extends over 17 amino acids. The CDR3 DNA reads as TGTGCCAGCAGTGACTCCCGACAGGGTAGGAGCAATCAGCCCCAGCATTTT. It yields the protein CASSDSRQGRSNQPQHF.

This clone was detected once. The chain couples TRBV6-6 to TRBJ1-6; D is possibly TRBD1 (5 bases). V lost 5 bases, J lost 5 bases, and 22 bases lay in between. The CDR3 consists of 18 residues. In germline, CDR1 is MNHNY, CDR2 SVGAGI (reference sequence). The CDR3 DNA is TGTGCCAGCAGTCGAAATCGGGCAACGGGGGTCGATAATTCACCCCTCCACTTT. Translation: CASSRNRATGVDNSPLHF.

The rearrangement joins TRBV6-5 to TRBJ2-7, with D possibly matching TRBD2 (6 bases). There are 15 residues in the CDR3. CDR1 is MNHEY and CDR2 is SVGAGI in the germline V gene. The V end was cut by 0 bases, the J end by 5 bases, with 14 bases between. CDR3 sequence: CASSYSSRGLNEQYF. CDR3 bases: TGTGCCAGCAGTTACTCGTCCCGGGGACTGAACGAGCAGTACTTC.

The chain employs TRBV2 and TRBJ2-5, with D possibly matching TRBD2 (7 bases). Deletions cut 3 bases from V and 5 bases from J, with 19 bases between. CDR3 length: 16 amino acids. Germline V CDR1 and CDR2: SNHLY, FYNNEI. This CDR3 is CASSDEGGAIGETQYF. The CDR3 DNA reads as TGTGCCAGCAGTGACGAAGGGGGGGCCATCGGGGAGACCCAGTACTTC.

The rearrangement uses TRBV28 and TRBJ2-5; 8 positions match TRBD2. The V gene end was trimmed by 8 bases and the J gene end by 5 bases; junction bases not matched to a gene: 10. Germline values: CDR1 MDHEN, CDR2 SYDVKM. The CDR3 has 14 residues. CDR3 coding DNA: TGTGCCAGCCGGGGGGGCGGGGGCCGGGAGACCCAGTACTTC. Protein: CASRGGGGRETQYF.

This chain uses TRBV11-2 with TRBJ2-3; 12 positions match TRBD2. Germline V gene lookup returns CDR1 SGHAT and CDR2 FQNNGV. The ends lost 1 base at V and 0 bases at J; junction bases unmatched: 5. The CDR3 covers 18 residues. CDR3: CASSLVPTSGGSTDTQYF. The CDR3 DNA sequence: TGTGCCAGCAGCTTAGTACCCACTAGCGGGGGGAGCACAGATACGCAGTATTTT.

The rearrangement uses TRBV19 and TRBJ2-6; the D gene is possibly TRBD1 (6 bases). V was pared by 3 bases and J by 2 bases, with 11 bases between. The CDR3 sequence is 16 residues long. In germline, CDR1 is LNHDA, CDR2 SQIVND (reference sequence). CDR3 region: CASSIRAGAGANVLTF. DNA for the CDR3: TGTGCCAGTAGTATCAGAGCAGGGGCTGGGGCCAACGTCCTGACTTTC.

This clone has only a few counts. The V and J genes are TRBV18 and TRBJ1-1; D not resolved. CDR3 length: 15 residues. Trimming took off 2 bases at V and 2 bases at J, with 12 bases between the two ends. From germline, CDR1 is KGHSH and CDR2 LQKENI. The CDR3 sequence is CASSPISGANTEAFF. CDR3 coding DNA: TGTGCCAGCTCACCAATTTCAGGCGCAAACACTGAAGCTTTCTTT.

The chain has TRBV6-5 and TRBJ1-5; 7 bases match TRBD1. Germline assignment: CDR1 MNHEY and CDR2 SVGAGI. V shed 6 bases, J shed 2 bases, and the junction held 4 bases outside the gene matches. CDR3 length equals 14 residues. Here the CDR3 DNA reads TGTGCCAGCAGCCGGGGACAGCGCAATCAGCCCCAGCATTTT. Its translation is CASSRGQRNQPQHF.

The chain employs TRBV12-5 and TRBJ1-5; D may be TRBD1 (5 bases). V gave up 7 bases and J gave up 1 base, with 20 bases separating them. Germline V lookup: CDR1 LGHNT, CDR2 FRNRAP. The CDR3 covers 17 residues. CDR3 sequence (DNA): TGTGCTAGTGCCTCCCGGGACTTAGGGAGGAGCAATCAGCCCCAGCATTTT. It translates to CASASRDLGRSNQPQHF.